The 19 T cell receptor beta chains given below trace back to one sample, sequenced in a study of CD4 and CD8 cells across lung adenocarcinoma regions. From the PCR reads, TCRdb called clonotypes with MiXCR, one entry per CDR3 protein. The sample lists about 11,000 distinct CDR3 sequences, about 61% occurring once. The specimen was CD8+ T cells from the margin of a lung tumor. The source is a male donor with lung adenocarcinoma. The CD4 and CD8 labels of this study may be unreliable.

Details on this clonotype: An end of the junction does not agree with germline; a read error may underlie this. The chain carries TRBV5-1 and TRBJ2-1, with unresolved D. Germline-derived CDR1 and CDR2 are SGHRS and YFSETQ. The CDR3 extends over 15 amino acids. CDR3 region: CASSFQAVSSDEQYF. CDR3 DNA sequence: TGCGCCAGCAGCTTTCAGGCAGTGAGCTCAGATGAGCAGTACTTT. The full variable domain, rest sourced from reference TRBV5-1 and TRBJ2-1, is KAGVTQTPRYLIKTRGQQVTLSCSPISGHRSVSWYQQTPGQGLQFLFEYFSETQRNKGNFPGRFSGRQFSNSRSEMNVSTLELGDSALYLCASSFQAVSSDEQYFGPGTRLTVL.

The chain uses TRBV3-1 and TRBJ2-7; D might be TRBD1 (6 bases). The CDR3 totals 13 residues. Germline loops: CDR1 LGHDT, CDR2 YNNKEL (reference sequence). V shed 8 bases and J shed 1 base, with 12 bases lying between them. DNA of the CDR3: TGTGCCAGCCAAATGCAGGGGTCCTACGAGCAGTACTTC. Its protein product is CASQMQGSYEQYF.

This sequence joins TRBV6-1 and TRBJ2-1; 9 nucleotides align to TRBD2. The end of the DNA fits TRBJ2-7 better, so the J call may be wrong. The germline V gene has CDR1 MNHNS and CDR2 SASEGT. The CDR3 covers 15 residues. As DNA, the CDR3 is TGTGCCAGCAGTACAGCGGGGGCGGGAGGGAACGAGCAGTACTTC. Encoded protein: CASSTAGAGGNEQYF.

This clonotype was picked up a small number of times. The chain has TRBV6-5 and TRBJ1-1, with D maybe TRBD1 (6 bases). The CDR3 is made up of 18 amino acids. V lost 2 bases and J 0 bases, leaving 19 bases between the germline ends. Germline values: CDR1 MNHEY, CDR2 SVGAGI. CDR3 sequence: CASSYAFGGLEVNTEAFF. The CDR3 DNA is TGTGCCAGCAGTTACGCGTTCGGGGGGCTGGAGGTGAACACTGAAGCTTTCTTT.

The V gene is TRBV6-5, the J gene TRBJ2-7; no clear D. CDR3 length equals 13 residues. CDR1 is MNHEY, CDR2 SVGAGI, per germline. Trimming removed 0 bases at V and 5 bases at J, with 8 bases between. CDR3 DNA sequence: TGTGCCAGCAGTTACTCCATGCGGAACGAGCAGTACGTC. It is translated as CASSYSMRNEQYV.

This chain joins TRBV10-3 and TRBJ2-5; D not resolved. TRBJ2-7 explains the end of the DNA better; the J call may be wrong. CDR1 is ENHRY and CDR2 is SYGVKD in the germline V gene. This CDR3 is 13 amino acids long. In nucleotides, the CDR3 is TGTGCCATCAGTGAACAGAAGTACGACGAGCAGTACGTC. Its protein product is CAISEQKYDEQYV.

This clonotype was observed a handful of times. The V gene is TRBV10-2, the J gene TRBJ2-5, with a tentative D call TRBD1 (5 bases). Trimming cost V 0 bases and J 5 bases, with 13 bases left between them. The CDR3 length is 15 residues. Germline CDR1 and CDR2: WSHSY and SAAADI. The CDR3 spells CASSESEVGAETQYF. Written as DNA, the CDR3 is TGCGCCAGCAGTGAGTCCGAGGTTGGGGCGGAGACCCAGTACTTC.

In this sample, this clonotype turned up many times. In DNA form, the CDR3 reads TGTGCCAACCCGACAGGTGGGGAGCAAGAGACCCAGTACTTC. It is translated as CANPTGGEQETQYF. The J gene is TRBJ2-1, the V gene TRBV6-4; tentatively, D is TRBD1 (6 bases). Judging by the DNA end, TRBJ2-5 fits better; the J call may be wrong. CDR3 size: 14 residues. CDR1 is MRHNA and CDR2 is SNTAGT in the germline V gene.

The table lists this clonotype with a count of one. The V and J genes are TRBV6-1 and TRBJ2-2; 7 nucleotides align to TRBD2. The CDR3 spans 16 residues. V shed 7 bases, J shed 4 bases, and the junction held 12 bases outside the gene matches. Germline V gene lookup returns CDR1 MNHNS and CDR2 SASEGT. CDR3 amino acids: CASTSLGGFSTGELFF. In DNA form, the CDR3 reads TGTGCCAGCACCTCCTTGGGGGGGTTTAGCACCGGGGAGCTGTTTTTT.

CDR3 sequence (DNA): TGTGCCAGCAGCCGCCCCAAAGAGACCCAGTACTTC. This translates into CASSRPKETQYF. The chain couples TRBV7-6 to TRBJ2-1; D call uncertain. With the DNA end fitting TRBJ2-5 better, the J assignment may be wrong. Per germline, CDR1 SGHVS and CDR2 FNYEAQ. CDR3 length: 12 residues.

This clonotype was recorded once. At one of its ends the junction is not consistent with the germline gene, which may arise from a read error. The V gene is TRBV7-2, the J gene TRBJ1-5; tentatively, D is TRBD1 (5 bases). The V gene's germline CDR1 is SGHTA and CDR2 FQGNSA. This CDR3 is 15 amino acids long. CDR3 sequence reads: CASSLGGGRNQPHHF. The CDR3 DNA reads as TGTGCCAGCAGCTTAGGGGGGGGTCGCAATCAGCCCCACCACTTT.

This clonotype has at least ten counts. The chain employs TRBV6-1 and TRBJ2-7; 7 bases fit TRBD2. CDR1 and CDR2 (germline): MNHNS, SASEGT. V shed 6 bases, J shed 2 bases, and the junction held 4 bases outside the gene matches. The CDR3 consists of 13 residues. The CDR3 nucleotides are TGTGCCAGCAGGAATGGGGGGGCCTACGAGCAGTACTTC. Translation: CASRNGGAYEQYF.

The chain combines TRBV10-1 with TRBJ2-1; D is possibly TRBD2 (5 bases). Germline loops: CDR1 WNHNN, CDR2 SYGVQD (reference sequence). Trimming shortened V by 0 bases and J by 3 bases, and 12 bases separated the two germline ends. The CDR3 is 16 amino acids. Written as DNA, the CDR3 is TGCGCCAGCAGTGAGTCGATACCCGGAGGCTACAATGAGCAGTTCTTC. Amino acids: CASSESIPGGYNEQFF.

The genes are TRBV7-2 and TRBJ2-3; tentatively, D is TRBD2 (6 bases). CDR1 is SGHTA and CDR2 is FQGNSA in the germline V gene. This CDR3 is built from 14 residues. Trimming cost V 7 bases and J 4 bases, with 15 bases left between them. DNA for the CDR3: TGTGCCAGCAAATTAGCGGAGTTCTCAGATACGCAGTATTTT. Translation: CASKLAEFSDTQYF.

A remark on this clonotype: Germline and junction disagree at one end, which may indicate a read error. V and J are TRBV10-2 and TRBJ2-4; 10 bases are a match to TRBD2. In germline, CDR1 is WSHSY, CDR2 SAAADI. This CDR3 has 14 residues. This CDR3 is CASSGGGDPETQYF. The CDR3 DNA reads TGTGCCAGCAGCGGGGGGGGTGACCCAGAGACGCAGTACTTC.

This rearrangement joins TRBV6-1 to TRBJ1-4, with D unclear. The CDR3 loop spans 14 amino acids. Germline V gene lookup returns CDR1 MNHNS and CDR2 SASEGT. CDR3 protein: CVSREQQRNEKLFF. CDR3 sequence (DNA): TGTGTGTCGAGGGAGCAACAACGGAATGAAAAACTGTTTTTT.

This clonotype came up a few times. The chain employs TRBV3-1 and TRBJ2-1; 11 bases line up with TRBD2. The DNA end lines up better with TRBJ2-7; the J call may be wrong. The CDR3 consists of 16 residues. CDR1 is LGHDT, CDR2 YNNKEL, per germline (reference sequence). The CDR3 DNA reads as TGTGCCAGCAGCCACCAGACTAGCGGGAAGTTACTGAAGCAGTACTTC. Its protein product is CASSHQTSGKLLKQYF.

This chain links TRBV6-2 or TRBV6-3 with TRBJ2-3, with 7 bases lining up with TRBD1. This CDR3 is 16 amino acids long. The germline V gene has CDR1 MNHEY and CDR2 SVGEGT. After removal of 8 bases from V and 5 bases from J, the junction contained 16 bases not matched to a gene. The CDR3 loop reads CASGDIGGGDQDTQYF. The DNA for the CDR3 is TGTGCCAGCGGGGACATAGGGGGCGGTGACCAAGATACGCAGTATTTT.

This clonotype was picked up a small number of times. V and J are TRBV9 and TRBJ1-1, with D tentatively TRBD1 (6 bases). The V end lost 4 bases, the J end lost 1 base, and 20 bases lay between the germline ends. The germline V gene has CDR1 SGDLS and CDR2 YYNGEE. The CDR3 totals 17 residues. CDR3 coding DNA: TGTGCCAGCAGCCGATATGAGGGGGTTCAGGGGAACACTGAAGCTTTCTTT. Translated: CASSRYEGVQGNTEAFF.